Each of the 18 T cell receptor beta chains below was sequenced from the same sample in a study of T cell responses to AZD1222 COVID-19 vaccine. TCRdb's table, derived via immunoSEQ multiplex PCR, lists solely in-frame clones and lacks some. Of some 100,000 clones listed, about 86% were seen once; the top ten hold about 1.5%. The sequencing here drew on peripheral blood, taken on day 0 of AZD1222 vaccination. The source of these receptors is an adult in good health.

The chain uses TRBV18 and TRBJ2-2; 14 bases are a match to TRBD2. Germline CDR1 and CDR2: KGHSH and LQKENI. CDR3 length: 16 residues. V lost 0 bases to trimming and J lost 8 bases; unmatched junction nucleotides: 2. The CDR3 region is CASSPPGTSGRGELFF. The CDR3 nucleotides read TGTGCCAGCTCACCACCCGGGACTAGCGGGAGAGGGGAGCTGTTTTTT.

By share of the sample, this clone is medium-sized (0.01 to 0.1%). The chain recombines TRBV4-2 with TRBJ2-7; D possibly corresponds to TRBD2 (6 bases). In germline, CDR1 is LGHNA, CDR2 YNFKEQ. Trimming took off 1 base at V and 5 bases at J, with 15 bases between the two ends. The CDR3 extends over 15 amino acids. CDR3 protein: CASSQAIRESDEQYF. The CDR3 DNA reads TGTGCCAGCAGCCAAGCGATCCGGGAGTCAGACGAGCAGTACTTC.

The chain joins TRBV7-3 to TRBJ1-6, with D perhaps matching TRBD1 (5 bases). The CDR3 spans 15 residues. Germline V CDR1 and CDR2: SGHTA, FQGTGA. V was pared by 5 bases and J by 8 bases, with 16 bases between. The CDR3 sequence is CASSPDGGMDSPLHF. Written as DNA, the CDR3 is TGTGCCAGCAGCCCCGATGGGGGGATGGATTCACCCCTCCACTTT. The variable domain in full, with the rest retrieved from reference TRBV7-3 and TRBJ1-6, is GAGVSQTPSNKVTEKGKYVELRCDPISGHTALYWYRQSLGQGPEFLIYFQGTGAADDSGLPNDRFFAVRPEGSVSTLKIQRTERGDSAVYLCASSPDGGMDSPLHFGNGTRLTVT.

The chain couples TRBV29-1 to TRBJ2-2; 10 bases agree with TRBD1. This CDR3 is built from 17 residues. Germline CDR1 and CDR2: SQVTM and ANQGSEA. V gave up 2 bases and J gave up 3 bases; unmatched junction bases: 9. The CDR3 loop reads CSVESPGQGRYTGELFF. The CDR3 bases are TGCAGCGTTGAAAGCCCGGGACAGGGGCGGTACACCGGGGAGCTGTTTTTT.

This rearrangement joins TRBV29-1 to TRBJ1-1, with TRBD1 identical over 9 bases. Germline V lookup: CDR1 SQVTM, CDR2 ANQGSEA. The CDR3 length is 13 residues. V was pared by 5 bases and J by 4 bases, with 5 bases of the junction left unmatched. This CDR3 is CSVTTGGGTEAFF. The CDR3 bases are TGCAGCGTTACGACAGGGGGGGGCACTGAAGCTTTCTTT.

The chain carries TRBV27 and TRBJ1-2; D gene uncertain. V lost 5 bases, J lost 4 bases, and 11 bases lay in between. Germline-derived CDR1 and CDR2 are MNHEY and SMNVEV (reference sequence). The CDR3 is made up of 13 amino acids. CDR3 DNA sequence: TGTGCCAGCAGTAGCGCAGGCATCTATGGCTACACCTTC. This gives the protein CASSSAGIYGYTF.

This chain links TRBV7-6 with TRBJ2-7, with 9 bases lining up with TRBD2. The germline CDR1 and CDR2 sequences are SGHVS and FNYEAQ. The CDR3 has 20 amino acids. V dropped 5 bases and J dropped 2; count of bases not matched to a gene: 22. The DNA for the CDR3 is TGTGCCAGCAGCCCGAAGGGGGTCGCTAGCGGGGTCACGGGAACCTACGAGCAGTACTTC. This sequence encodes CASSPKGVASGVTGTYEQYF.

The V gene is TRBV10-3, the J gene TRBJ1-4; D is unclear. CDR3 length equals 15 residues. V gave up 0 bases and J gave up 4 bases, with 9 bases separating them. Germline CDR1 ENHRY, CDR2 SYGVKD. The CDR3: CAISESSSRNEKLFF. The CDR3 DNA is TGTGCCATCAGTGAGTCGAGCAGCCGTAATGAAAAACTGTTTTTT.

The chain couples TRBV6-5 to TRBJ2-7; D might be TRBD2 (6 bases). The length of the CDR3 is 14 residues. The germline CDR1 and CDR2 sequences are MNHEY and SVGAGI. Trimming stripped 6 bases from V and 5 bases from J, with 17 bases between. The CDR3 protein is CASSRKRVDHEQYF. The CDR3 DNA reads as TGTGCCAGCAGCAGAAAGCGGGTCGACCACGAGCAGTACTTC.

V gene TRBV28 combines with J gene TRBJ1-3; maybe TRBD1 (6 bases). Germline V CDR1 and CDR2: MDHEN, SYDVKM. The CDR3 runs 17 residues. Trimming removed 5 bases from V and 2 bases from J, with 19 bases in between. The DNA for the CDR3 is TGTGCCAGCAGTCCTCCCCGGGGGCCCGGGCCTGGAAACACCATATATTTT. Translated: CASSPPRGPGPGNTIYF.

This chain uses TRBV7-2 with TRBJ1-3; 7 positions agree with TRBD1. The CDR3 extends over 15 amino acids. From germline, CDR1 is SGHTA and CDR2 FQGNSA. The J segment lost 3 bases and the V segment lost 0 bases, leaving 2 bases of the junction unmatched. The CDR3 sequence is CASSLAQGVGNTIYF. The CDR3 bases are TGTGCCAGCAGCTTAGCGCAGGGGGTTGGAAACACCATATATTTT.

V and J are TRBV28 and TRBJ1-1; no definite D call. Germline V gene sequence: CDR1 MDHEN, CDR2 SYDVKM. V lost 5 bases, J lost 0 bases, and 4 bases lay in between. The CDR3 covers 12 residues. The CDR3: CASSGLNTEAFF. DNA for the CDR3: TGTGCCAGCAGTGGGTTGAACACTGAAGCTTTCTTT.

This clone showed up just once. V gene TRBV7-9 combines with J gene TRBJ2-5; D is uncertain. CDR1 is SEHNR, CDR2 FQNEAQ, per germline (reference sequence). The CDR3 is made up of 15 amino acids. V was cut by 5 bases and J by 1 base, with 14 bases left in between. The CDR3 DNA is TGTGCCAGCAGCCCCCGGGTCGACCCCCAAGAGACCCAGTACTTC. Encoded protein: CASSPRVDPQETQYF.

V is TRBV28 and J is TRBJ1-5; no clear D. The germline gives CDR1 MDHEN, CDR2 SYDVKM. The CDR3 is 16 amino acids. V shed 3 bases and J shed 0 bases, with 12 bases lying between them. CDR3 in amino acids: CASSLRMGFSNQPQHF. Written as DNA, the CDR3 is TGTGCCAGCAGTTTGCGTATGGGGTTTAGCAATCAGCCCCAGCATTTT.

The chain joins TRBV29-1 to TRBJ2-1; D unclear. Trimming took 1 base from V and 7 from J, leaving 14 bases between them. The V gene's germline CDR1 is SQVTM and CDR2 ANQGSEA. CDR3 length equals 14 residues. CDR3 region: CSVEAPPLLNEQFF. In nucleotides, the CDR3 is TGCAGCGTTGAAGCCCCCCCTTTGTTGAATGAGCAGTTCTTC.

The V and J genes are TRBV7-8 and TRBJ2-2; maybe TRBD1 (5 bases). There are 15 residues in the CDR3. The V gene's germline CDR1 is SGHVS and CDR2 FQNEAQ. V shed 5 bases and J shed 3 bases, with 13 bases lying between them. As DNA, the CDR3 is TGTGCCAGCAGCGCGTCAGGGTCTGACACCGGGGAGCTGTTTTTT. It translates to CASSASGSDTGELFF.

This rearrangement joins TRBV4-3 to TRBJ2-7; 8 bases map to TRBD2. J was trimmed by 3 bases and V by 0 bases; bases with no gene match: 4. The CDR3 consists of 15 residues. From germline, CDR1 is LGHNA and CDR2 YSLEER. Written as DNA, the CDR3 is TGCGCCAGCAGCCAAGATCGGGGGGGTTTCTACGAGCAGTACTTC. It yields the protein CASSQDRGGFYEQYF.

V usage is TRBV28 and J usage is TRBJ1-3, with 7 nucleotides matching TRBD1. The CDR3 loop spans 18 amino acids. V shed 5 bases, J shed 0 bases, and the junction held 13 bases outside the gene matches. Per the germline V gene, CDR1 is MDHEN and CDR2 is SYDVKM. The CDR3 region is CASSPAPDRPTSGNTIYF. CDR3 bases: TGTGCCAGCAGTCCCGCTCCGGACAGGCCGACCTCTGGAAACACCATATATTTT.